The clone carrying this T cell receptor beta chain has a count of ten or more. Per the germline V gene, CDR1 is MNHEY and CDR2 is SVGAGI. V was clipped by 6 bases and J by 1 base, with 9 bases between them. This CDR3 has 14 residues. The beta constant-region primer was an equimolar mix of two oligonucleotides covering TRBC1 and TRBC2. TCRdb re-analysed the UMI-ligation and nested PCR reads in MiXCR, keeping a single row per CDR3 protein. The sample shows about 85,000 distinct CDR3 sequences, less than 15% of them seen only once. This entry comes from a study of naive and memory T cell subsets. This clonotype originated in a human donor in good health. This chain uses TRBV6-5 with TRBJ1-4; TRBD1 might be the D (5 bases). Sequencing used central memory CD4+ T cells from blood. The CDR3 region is CASRDDRTNEKLFF. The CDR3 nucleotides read TGTGCCAGCAGGGACGACAGAACTAATGAAAAACTGTTTTTT.